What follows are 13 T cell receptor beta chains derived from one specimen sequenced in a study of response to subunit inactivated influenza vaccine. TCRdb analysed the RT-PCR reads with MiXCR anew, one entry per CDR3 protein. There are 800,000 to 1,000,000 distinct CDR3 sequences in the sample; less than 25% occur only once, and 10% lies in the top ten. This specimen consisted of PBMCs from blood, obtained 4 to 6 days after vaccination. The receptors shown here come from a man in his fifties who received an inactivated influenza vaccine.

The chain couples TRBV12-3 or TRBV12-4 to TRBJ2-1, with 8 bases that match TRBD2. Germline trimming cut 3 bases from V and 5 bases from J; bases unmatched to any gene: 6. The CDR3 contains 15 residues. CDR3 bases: TGTGCCAGCAGTTTCACGGGGGGGGCTCACAATGAGCAGTTCTTC. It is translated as CASSFTGGAHNEQFF.

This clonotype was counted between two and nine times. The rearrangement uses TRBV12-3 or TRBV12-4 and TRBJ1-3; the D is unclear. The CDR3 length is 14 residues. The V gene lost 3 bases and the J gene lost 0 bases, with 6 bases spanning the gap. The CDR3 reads CASSFWSSGNTIYF. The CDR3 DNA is TGTGCCAGCAGTTTTTGGAGCTCTGGAAACACCATATATTTT.

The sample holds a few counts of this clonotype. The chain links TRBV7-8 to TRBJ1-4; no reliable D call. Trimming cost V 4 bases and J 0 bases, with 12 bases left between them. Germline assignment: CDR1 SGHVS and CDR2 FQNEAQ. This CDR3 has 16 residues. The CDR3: CASSSRPVATNEKLFF. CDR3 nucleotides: TGTGCCAGCAGCTCGCGCCCAGTGGCAACTAATGAAAAACTGTTTTTT.

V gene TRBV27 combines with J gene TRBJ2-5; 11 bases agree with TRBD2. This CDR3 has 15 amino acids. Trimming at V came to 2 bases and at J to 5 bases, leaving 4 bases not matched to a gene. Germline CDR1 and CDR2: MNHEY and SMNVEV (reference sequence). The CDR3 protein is CASSLRLAGWETQYF. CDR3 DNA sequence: TGTGCCAGCAGTTTACGACTAGCGGGGTGGGAGACCCAGTACTTC.

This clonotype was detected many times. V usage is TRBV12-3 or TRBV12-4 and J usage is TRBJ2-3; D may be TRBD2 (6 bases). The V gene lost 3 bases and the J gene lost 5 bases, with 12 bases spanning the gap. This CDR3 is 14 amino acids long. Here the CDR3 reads CASSFGGLGDTQYF. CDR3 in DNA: TGTGCCAGCAGTTTCGGGGGATTGGGAGATACGCAGTATTTT.

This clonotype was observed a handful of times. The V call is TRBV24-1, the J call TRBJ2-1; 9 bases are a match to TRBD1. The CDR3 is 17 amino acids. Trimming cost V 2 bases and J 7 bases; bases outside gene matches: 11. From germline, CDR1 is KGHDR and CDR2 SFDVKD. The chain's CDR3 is CATSDSGTGRGRNEQFF. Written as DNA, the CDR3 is TGTGCCACCAGTGATTCAGGGACAGGGCGGGGTAGGAATGAGCAGTTCTTC.

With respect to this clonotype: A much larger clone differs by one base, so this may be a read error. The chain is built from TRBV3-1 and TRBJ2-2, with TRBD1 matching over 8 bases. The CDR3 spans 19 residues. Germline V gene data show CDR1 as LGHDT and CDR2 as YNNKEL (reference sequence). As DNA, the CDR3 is TGTACCAGCAGGGCCGGGACAGGAAATGTTGCCAGAAACACCGGGGAGCTGTTTTTT. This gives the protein CTSRAGTGNVARNTGELFF.

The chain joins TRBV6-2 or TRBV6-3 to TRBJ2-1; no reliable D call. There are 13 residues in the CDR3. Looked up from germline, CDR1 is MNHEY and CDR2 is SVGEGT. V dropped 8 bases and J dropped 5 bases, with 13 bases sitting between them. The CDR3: CASVYHENNEQFF. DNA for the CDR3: TGTGCCAGCGTCTATCACGAGAACAATGAGCAGTTCTTC.

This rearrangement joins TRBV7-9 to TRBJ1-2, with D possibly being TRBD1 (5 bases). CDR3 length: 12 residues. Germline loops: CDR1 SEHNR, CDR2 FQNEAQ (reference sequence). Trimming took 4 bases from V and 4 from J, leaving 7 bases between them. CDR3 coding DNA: TGTGCCAGCAGCTCAGGGAGCTATGGCTACACCTTC. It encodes CASSSGSYGYTF.

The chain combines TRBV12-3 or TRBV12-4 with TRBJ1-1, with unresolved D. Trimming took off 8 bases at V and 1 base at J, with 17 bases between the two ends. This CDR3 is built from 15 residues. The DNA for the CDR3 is TGTGCCAGCTCAAGAGGTCCGGATTCGAACACTGAAGCTTTCTTT. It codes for CASSRGPDSNTEAFF.

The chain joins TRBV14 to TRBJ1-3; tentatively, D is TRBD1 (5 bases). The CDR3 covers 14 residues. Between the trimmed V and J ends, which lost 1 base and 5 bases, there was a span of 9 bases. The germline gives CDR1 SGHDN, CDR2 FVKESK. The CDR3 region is CASSQAGSRNTIYF. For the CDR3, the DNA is TGTGCCAGCAGCCAAGCAGGGTCCCGAAACACCATATATTTT.

The CDR3 DNA follows: TGTGCCAGCAGCACCTACAGGGGGAAAACTGAAGCTTTCTTT. Its protein is CASSTYRGKTEAFF. This chain links TRBV7-9 with TRBJ1-1; 8 positions agree with TRBD1. This CDR3 has 14 amino acids. Germline V gene sequence: CDR1 SEHNR, CDR2 FQNEAQ (reference sequence). V trimming: 5 bases; J trimming: 5 bases; junction bases outside the gene matches: 7.

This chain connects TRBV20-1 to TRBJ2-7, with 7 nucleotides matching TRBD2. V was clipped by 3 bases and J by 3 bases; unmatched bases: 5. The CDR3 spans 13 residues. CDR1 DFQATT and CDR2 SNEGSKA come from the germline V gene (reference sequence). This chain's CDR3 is CSASGGGNYEQYF. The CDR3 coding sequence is TGCAGTGCTAGTGGGGGGGGTAACTACGAGCAGTACTTC.